These 20 T cell receptor beta chains share one sample of origin, sequenced in a study of Graves' ophthalmopathy and Graves' hyperthyroidism. Transcripts of RNA were the source for amplifying TCR beta CDR3 regions. HTBI-primed first-round RT-PCR preceded second-round multiplex PCR. TCRdb reprocessed the multiplex PCR reads with MiXCR, giving one entry per CDR3 protein. The sample consists of around 590,000 distinct CDR3 sequences, just under 40% of them appearing once. Sequenced input: peripheral blood or thyroid tissue (not recorded which). The receptors derive from an adult man with Graves' hyperthyroidism.

The gene calls are TRBV20-1 and TRBJ1-2; TRBD1 matches 9 bases. The germline CDR1 and CDR2 sequences are DFQATT and SNEGSKA (reference sequence). The V segment lost 6 bases and the J segment 0 bases; nucleotides outside the gene matches: 11. The CDR3 sequence is 16 residues long. The DNA for the CDR3 is TGCAGTGCGCCGGGACAGGGTGGCCCCTCTAACTATGGCTACACCTTC. This codes for CSAPGQGGPSNYGYTF.

Many counts were recorded for this clonotype. The chain has TRBV7-3 and TRBJ2-5, with 13 bases aligning to TRBD2. With 5 bases clipped from V and 0 bases from J, the junction kept 3 bases outside the gene matches. CDR1 is SGHTA and CDR2 is FQGTGA in the germline V gene. This CDR3 is 16 amino acids long. CDR3 nucleotides: TGTGCCAGCAGCCCGGGACTAGCGGGGCACCAAGAGACCCAGTACTTC. Encoded protein: CASSPGLAGHQETQYF.

In this sample, this clonotype turned up a few times. The chain links TRBV7-2 to TRBJ2-2; 9 positions match TRBD1. The V gene end was trimmed by 7 bases and the J gene end by 6 bases; junction bases not matched to a gene: 9. The CDR3 has 15 amino acids. Per the germline V gene, CDR1 is SGHTA and CDR2 is FQGNSA. DNA of the CDR3: TGTGCCAGCACCACGGACAGGGGAGGCGCCGGGGAGCTGTTTTTT. This translates into CASTTDRGGAGELFF.

The CDR3 DNA follows: TGTGCCAGCAGCTTACGACGACTAGCGGGAGACTACGAGCAGTACTTC. This codes for CASSLRRLAGDYEQYF. The chain carries TRBV7-2 and TRBJ2-7; TRBD2 matches at 12 bases. The CDR3 contains 16 residues. V trimming: 2 bases; J trimming: 3 bases; junction bases outside the gene matches: 5. CDR1 is SGHTA, CDR2 FQGNSA, per germline. The variable domain in full, with the rest retrieved from reference TRBV7-2 and TRBJ2-7, is GAGVSQSPSNKVTEKGKDVELRCDPISGHTALYWYRQSLGQGLEFLIYFQGNSAPDKSGLPSDRFSAERTGGSVSTLTIQRTQQEDSAVYLCASSLRRLAGDYEQYFGPGTRLTVT.

This clonotype occurred many times. The chain recombines TRBV11-1 with TRBJ2-7; D is uncertain. From germline, CDR1 is SGHAT and CDR2 FQDESV (reference sequence). With 1 base removed from V and 1 base from J, the gap between germline ends came to 11 bases. CDR3 length equals 15 residues. DNA of the CDR3: TGTGCCAGCAGCTTAGAGCCCGACCGTTCCTACGAGCAGTACTTC. Amino acids: CASSLEPDRSYEQYF.

This chain's CDR3 is CASSLQASNEQYF. The CDR3 DNA follows: TGTGCCAGCAGCTTACAGGCGTCCAACGAGCAGTACTTC. The V call is TRBV7-6, the J call TRBJ2-7; D is unclear. Between the trimmed V and J ends, which lost 2 bases and 5 bases, there was a span of 10 bases. Germline V gene lookup returns CDR1 SGHVS and CDR2 FNYEAQ. The CDR3 runs to 13 residues.

This clonotype was picked up one time. This sequence may be a read error, since a much larger clone differs from it by one base. The V gene is TRBV19, the J gene TRBJ1-1; D remains ambiguous. The CDR3 loop spans 14 amino acids. Trimming removed 7 bases from V and 0 bases from J, with 12 bases in between. Germline V gene lookup returns CDR1 LNHDA and CDR2 SQIVND (reference sequence). The CDR3 reads CASNYPEMNTEAFF. In nucleotides, the CDR3 is TGTGCCAGTAATTACCCGGAGATGAACACTGAAGCTTTCTTT.

This clonotype occurred once. This may be a read error, as it is one base from a much larger clone. The chain joins TRBV19 to TRBJ1-5, with no clear D. The CDR3 is 14 amino acids. CDR1 and CDR2 (germline): LNHDA, SQIVND (reference sequence). The CDR3 is CASSIRQPNQPRHF. As DNA, the CDR3 is TGTGCCAGTAGTATAAGGCAGCCAAATCAGCCCCGGCATTTT. Combining the CDR3 with reference TRBV19 and TRBJ1-5 gives the whole variable domain DGGITQSPKYLFRKEGQNVTLSCEQNLNHDAMYWYRQDPGQGLRLIYYSQIVNDFQKGDIAEGYSVSREKKESFPLTVTSAQKNPTAFYLCASSIRQPNQPRHFGDGTRLSIL.

This clonotype has a single count. This chain connects TRBV15 to TRBJ1-4, with D tentatively TRBD1 (5 bases). The CDR3 spans 20 residues. CDR1 is LNHNV, CDR2 YYDKDF, per germline (reference sequence). V was clipped by 0 bases and J by 5 bases, with 25 bases between them. CDR3 nucleotide sequence: TGTGCCACCAGCAGAGATTCCTCAGGGACTAGCGGGGGGATAAATGAAAAACTGTTTTTT. This encodes CATSRDSSGTSGGINEKLFF.

This clonotype was recorded many times. The chain recombines TRBV2 with TRBJ1-2, with 10 bases aligning to TRBD1. After removal of 5 bases from V and 6 bases from J, the junction contained 12 bases not matched to a gene. Germline CDR1 and CDR2: SNHLY and FYNNEI. This CDR3 is 16 amino acids long. The DNA of the CDR3 is TGTGCCAGCAGTCGCAAGCCCCCCGGGACAGGGGATGGCTACACCTTC. Translating gives CASSRKPPGTGDGYTF. Combining the CDR3 with reference TRBV2 and TRBJ1-2 gives the whole variable domain EPEVTQTPSHQVTQMGQEVILRCVPISNHLYFYWYRQILGQKVEFLVSFYNNEISEKSEIFDDQFSVERPDGSNFTLKIRSTKLEDSAMYFCASSRKPPGTGDGYTFGSGTRLTVV.

This chain links TRBV12-3 or TRBV12-4 with TRBJ2-7; D remains unclear. The V end lost 5 bases, the J end lost 3 bases, and 14 bases lay between the germline ends. This CDR3 contains 14 residues. DNA of the CDR3: TGTGCCAGCAGTCCTCGTCTAAGGAACTACGAGCAGTACTTC. Its protein product is CASSPRLRNYEQYF.

V and J are TRBV6-5 and TRBJ1-2; possible D gene TRBD1, 5 bases. CDR3 size: 13 residues. The V end was cut by 8 bases, the J end by 7 bases, with 17 bases between. The germline V gene encodes CDR1 MNHEY and CDR2 SVGAGI. In nucleotides, the CDR3 is TGTGCCAGCGCCCCTCCGGGGGGTCTTGGCTACACCTTC. Residues: CASAPPGGLGYTF.

This clonotype was recorded many times. The chain employs TRBV6-5 and TRBJ1-2; no clear D. The CDR3 runs 15 residues. CDR1 is MNHEY, CDR2 SVGAGI, per germline. Trimming stripped 10 bases from V and 2 bases from J, with 20 bases between. The CDR3 nucleotides are TGTGCCACCCGTCGGTCCTGGGGAGGCAACTATGGCTACACCTTC. The encoded protein is CATRRSWGGNYGYTF.

This clonotype was recorded many times. The genes are TRBV5-1 and TRBJ2-2; 13 nucleotides match TRBD2. The trim removed 4 bases at V and 5 bases at J, leaving 5 bases unmatched. This CDR3 is 16 amino acids long. The V gene's germline CDR1 is SGHRS and CDR2 YFSETQ. The CDR3 DNA reads TGCGCCAGCAGCCCCCGGACTAGCGGGAGTACCGGGGAGCTGTTTTTT. It encodes CASSPRTSGSTGELFF.

CDR3 DNA: TGTGCCAGCAGCAGGACAGGGGGCGCTGAAGCTTTCTTT. Translating it yields CASSRTGGAEAFF. This chain links TRBV5-4 with TRBJ1-1, with TRBD1 matching over 11 bases. The CDR3 spans 13 residues. Germline trimming cut 4 bases from V and 6 bases from J; bases unmatched to any gene: 2. CDR1 and CDR2 from the germline V gene are SGHNT and YYREEE (reference sequence). The variable domain in full, with the rest retrieved from reference TRBV5-4 and TRBJ1-1, is ETGVTQSPTHLIKTRGQQVTLRCSSQSGHNTVSWYQQALGQGPQFIFQYYREEENGRGNFPPRFSGLQFPNYSSELNVNALELDDSALYLCASSRTGGAEAFFGQGTRLTVV.

This clonotype was picked up a small number of times. The chain couples TRBV7-9 to TRBJ1-1; D is unclear. V was clipped by 5 bases and J by 1 base, with 14 bases between them. The CDR3 is 15 residues long. CDR1 is SEHNR and CDR2 is FQNEAQ in the germline V gene (reference sequence). CDR3 nucleotides: TGTGCCAGCAGCCCGCTCCCGAGTTGGAACACTGAAGCTTTCTTT. It yields the protein CASSPLPSWNTEAFF.

Only a few counts were recorded for this clonotype. The gene calls are TRBV24-1 and TRBJ1-2; TRBD1 agrees at 12 bases. Germline assignment: CDR1 KGHDR and CDR2 SFDVKD. After removal of 12 bases from V and 6 bases from J, the junction contained 16 bases not matched to a gene. This CDR3 contains 16 residues. This CDR3 reads CAGNPWDRGHWNGYTF. CDR3 nucleotide sequence: TGTGCCGGGAATCCTTGGGACAGGGGGCATTGGAATGGCTACACCTTC.

This clonotype showed up many times. The rearrangement joins TRBV7-2 to TRBJ2-3; D not resolved. Germline V gene sequence: CDR1 SGHTA, CDR2 FQGNSA. The length of the CDR3 is 12 residues. V lost 3 bases and J 3 bases, leaving 4 bases between the germline ends. CDR3 DNA sequence: TGTGCCAGCAGCTTGTATACAGATACGCAGTATTTT. The encoded protein is CASSLYTDTQYF.

This clonotype was found many times. V gene TRBV6-5 combines with J gene TRBJ1-5; 7 positions match TRBD1. The J segment lost 0 bases and the V segment lost 6 bases, leaving 2 bases of the junction unmatched. CDR1 and CDR2 (germline): MNHEY, SVGAGI. This CDR3 is 14 amino acids long. In DNA, the CDR3 is TGTGCCAGCAGGGACAGGAATAGCAATCAGCCCCAGCATTTT. Translating gives CASRDRNSNQPQHF.

This chain joins TRBV5-1 and TRBJ2-5, with TRBD2 matching over 9 bases. The CDR3 runs 17 residues. Germline CDR1 reads SGHRS; CDR2 reads YFSETQ. V was pared by 4 bases and J by 1 base, with 11 bases of the junction left unmatched. CDR3 in amino acids: CASSVGGSGGVQETQYF. The CDR3 nucleotides are TGCGCCAGCAGCGTTGGTGGTAGCGGGGGAGTCCAAGAGACCCAGTACTTC.